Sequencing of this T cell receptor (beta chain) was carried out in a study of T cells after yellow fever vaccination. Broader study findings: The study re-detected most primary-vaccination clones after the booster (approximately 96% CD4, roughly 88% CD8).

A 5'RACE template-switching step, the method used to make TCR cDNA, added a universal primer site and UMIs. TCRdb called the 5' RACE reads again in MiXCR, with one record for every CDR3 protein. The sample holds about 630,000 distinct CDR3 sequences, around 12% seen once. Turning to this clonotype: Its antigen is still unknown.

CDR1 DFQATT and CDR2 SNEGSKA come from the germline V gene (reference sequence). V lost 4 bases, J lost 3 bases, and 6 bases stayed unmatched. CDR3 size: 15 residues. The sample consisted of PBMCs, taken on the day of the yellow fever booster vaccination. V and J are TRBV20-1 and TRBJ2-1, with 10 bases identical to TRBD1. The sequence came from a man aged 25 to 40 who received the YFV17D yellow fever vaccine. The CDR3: CSANTGTGDYNEQFF. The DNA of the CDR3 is TGCAGTGCTAACACCGGGACAGGGGACTACAATGAGCAGTTCTTC.